The 27 T cell receptor beta chains presented below share a single source sample, sequenced in a study of shared clonotypes between healthy human individuals. The table came from immunoSEQ multiplex PCR; TCRdb's copy has only in-frame clones and leaves some out. The table shows some 510,000 clones, with 70% to 80% occurring only once. The sequencing sample was made of PBMCs. The receptors stem from a woman in her 40s in good health. Some clones in this sample may be carry-over from other donors' samples.

Only a few counts were recorded for this clone. The chain employs TRBV10-3 and TRBJ1-4, with D perhaps TRBD1 (6 bases). CDR1 is ENHRY, CDR2 SYGVKD, per germline. This CDR3 spans 13 amino acids. V dropped 11 bases and J dropped 4 bases, with 14 bases sitting between them. For the CDR3, the DNA is TGTGCCGCGCGGGGGCATGATAATGAAAAACTGTTTTTT. This gives the protein CAARGHDNEKLFF.

The genes are TRBV18 and TRBJ1-5; D is perhaps TRBD1 (5 bases). Between the trimmed V and J ends, which lost 5 bases and 3 bases, there was a span of 17 bases. The length of the CDR3 is 16 residues. Germline CDR1 reads KGHSH; CDR2 reads LQKENI. CDR3 in amino acids: CASSDIFRDVNQPQHF. The CDR3 DNA reads TGTGCCAGCTCAGACATTTTCCGGGACGTCAATCAGCCCCAGCATTTT.

The chain links TRBV27 to TRBJ2-7; 8 positions match TRBD2. The CDR3 has 15 amino acids. Germline CDR1 is MNHEY and CDR2 is SMNVEV (reference sequence). The J segment lost 1 base and the V segment lost 6 bases, leaving 8 bases of the junction unmatched. CDR3 nucleotides: TGTGCCAGCAGGAGGCTGGCGGGAGGATCCTACGAGCAGTACTTC. Translation gives CASRRLAGGSYEQYF.

The chain is built from TRBV21-1 and TRBJ2-3; the table's D call, TRBD2, was not checked against the DNA. TRBV21-1 is a known pseudogene. The CDR3 length is 16 residues. The CDR3 is CASSREETSHTDTQYF. In nucleotides, the CDR3 is TGTGCCAGCAGCAGAGAGGAGACTAGCCACACAGATACGCAGTATTTT.

This chain joins TRBV11-2 and TRBJ2-2; unclear D gene. The CDR3 contains 13 residues. The germline V and J ends were trimmed by 5 bases and 7 bases, with 11 bases remaining between them. Germline V lookup: CDR1 SGHAT, CDR2 FQNNGV. The CDR3 spells CASSLSIHGELFF. CDR3 in DNA: TGTGCCAGCAGCCTGTCGATCCACGGGGAGCTGTTTTTT.

This chain connects TRBV7-2 to TRBJ2-1; D is unclear. The germline V and J ends were trimmed by 0 bases and 9 bases, with 6 bases remaining between them. The CDR3 spans 12 residues. The germline gives CDR1 SGHTA, CDR2 FQGNSA. The CDR3 protein is CASSLAVGEQFF. The CDR3 nucleotides are TGTGCCAGCAGCTTAGCGGTGGGTGAGCAGTTCTTC. The full variable domain, its missing parts supplied by reference TRBV7-2 and TRBJ2-1, is GAGVSQSPSNKVTEKGKDVELRCDPISGHTALYWYRQSLGQGLEFLIYFQGNSAPDKSGLPSDRFSAERTGGSVSTLTIQRTQQEDSAVYLCASSLAVGEQFFGPGTRLTVL.

As to this clone: Since a much larger clone is just one base distant, this may be a read error. As DNA, the CDR3 is TGTGCCAGCAGCTTAATAGATACGCAGTATTTT. This codes for CASSLIDTQYF. The gene calls are TRBV7-8 and TRBJ2-3; D gene uncertain. V lost 2 bases, J lost 5 bases, and 2 bases lay in between. Germline CDR1 SGHVS, CDR2 FQNEAQ. CDR3 length equals 11 residues.

The V and J genes are TRBV6-6 and TRBJ2-4; 13 bases align to TRBD2. Germline CDR1 reads MNHNY; CDR2 reads SVGAGI (reference sequence). The V segment lost 6 bases and the J segment 8 bases; nucleotides outside the gene matches: 10. This CDR3 is built from 16 residues. CDR3: CASSLGTSGIWDIQYF. Here the CDR3 DNA reads TGTGCCAGCAGCCTTGGGACTAGCGGGATCTGGGACATTCAGTACTTC.

This sequence joins TRBV18 and TRBJ2-1, with D maybe TRBD2 (6 bases). This CDR3 has 14 amino acids. Germline loops: CDR1 KGHSH, CDR2 LQKENI. Trimming took off 4 bases at V and 2 bases at J, with 9 bases between the two ends. CDR3 nucleotide sequence: TGTGCCAGCTCACGAGGGAGGACCTACAATGAGCAGTTCTTC. Protein sequence: CASSRGRTYNEQFF. Full variable domain (rest looked up from reference TRBV18 and TRBJ2-1): NAGVMQNPRHLVRRRGQEARLRCSPMKGHSHVYWYRQLPEEGLKFMVYLQKENIIDESGMPKERFSAEFPKEGPSILRIQQVVRGDSAAYFCASSRGRTYNEQFFGPGTRLTVL.

The V gene is TRBV27, the J gene TRBJ2-1; 8 bases fit TRBD1. The CDR3 contains 13 residues. The V gene end was trimmed by 3 bases and the J gene end by 5 bases; junction bases not matched to a gene: 0. Germline CDR1 reads MNHEY; CDR2 reads SMNVEV (reference sequence). CDR3 nucleotides: TGTGCCAGCAGTTTGGGACAGGACAATGAGCAGTTCTTC. Amino acids: CASSLGQDNEQFF.

V and J are TRBV25-1 and TRBJ2-3; 9 bases are a match to TRBD2. From germline, CDR1 is MGHDK and CDR2 SYGVNS. V lost 4 bases to trimming and J lost 0 bases; unmatched junction nucleotides: 5. This CDR3 has 16 residues. CDR3 residues: CASSGGSGRSTDTQYF. In DNA, the CDR3 is TGTGCCAGCAGTGGAGGGAGCGGGAGGAGCACAGATACGCAGTATTTT.

The V and J genes are TRBV5-6 and TRBJ2-1; the match to TRBD2 covers 7 bases. CDR1 is SGHDT and CDR2 is YYEEEE in the germline V gene. V lost 2 bases to trimming and J lost 0 bases; unmatched junction nucleotides: 11. This CDR3 has 18 amino acids. The CDR3 reads CASSFRLAVVSSYNEQFF. In nucleotides, the CDR3 is TGTGCCAGCAGCTTTAGGCTAGCGGTCGTTAGCTCCTACAATGAGCAGTTCTTC.

The rearrangement uses TRBV7-2 and TRBJ2-7, with a possible D match to TRBD2 (6 bases). V lost 5 bases and J 0 bases, leaving 14 bases between the germline ends. Germline CDR1 SGHTA, CDR2 FQGNSA. The CDR3 totals 15 residues. The CDR3 DNA reads TGTGCCAGCAGCACCAGCGGGCAGAGCTCCTACGAGCAGTACTTC. Encoded protein: CASSTSGQSSYEQYF.

Of note for this clone: The same CDR3 arises from other DNA sequences in this sample as well. The CDR3 is CASSLDSNQPQHF. The CDR3 DNA is TGTGCCAGCAGCTTGGACAGCAATCAGCCCCAGCATTTT. V is TRBV5-4 and J is TRBJ1-5; no definite D call. Looked up from germline, CDR1 is SGHNT and CDR2 is YYREEE (reference sequence). Trimming removed 0 bases at V and 1 base at J, with 2 bases between. CDR3 length equals 13 residues.

The CDR3: CASSLTEVGTEAFF. CDR3 sequence (DNA): TGTGCCAGCAGCTTAACTGAGGTGGGCACTGAAGCTTTCTTT. The chain has TRBV7-8 and TRBJ1-1; no clear D gene. The CDR3 loop spans 14 amino acids. Germline CDR1 reads SGHVS; CDR2 reads FQNEAQ. V dropped 2 bases and J dropped 4 bases, with 11 bases sitting between them. Full variable domain (remainder filled in from reference TRBV7-8 and TRBJ1-1): GAGVSQSPRYKVAKRGQDVALRCDPISGHVSLFWYQQALGQGPEFLTYFQNEAQLDKSGLPSDRFFAERPEGSVSTLKIQRTQQEDSAVYLCASSLTEVGTEAFFGQGTRLTVV.

The chain carries TRBV19 and TRBJ1-1; weak D call: TRBD1 (6 bases). The CDR3 length is 12 residues. CDR1 and CDR2 from the germline V gene are LNHDA and SQIVND (reference sequence). V dropped 4 bases and J dropped 5 bases, with 8 bases sitting between them. CDR3 loop: CASSTQGTEAFF. Here the CDR3 DNA reads TGTGCCAGTAGTACACAGGGTACTGAAGCTTTCTTT.

The chain employs TRBV2 and TRBJ2-7, with D possibly TRBD1 on 5 matching bases. The CDR3 is 13 amino acids. V lost 3 bases to trimming and J lost 4 bases, with 10 bases between them. Per the germline V gene, CDR1 is SNHLY and CDR2 is FYNNEI. Here the CDR3 reads CASSEGKGYEQYF. CDR3 DNA sequence: TGTGCCAGCAGTGAGGGAAAGGGGTACGAGCAGTACTTC. The entire variable domain, with the rest obtained from reference TRBV2 and TRBJ2-7, is as follows: EPEVTQTPSHQVTQMGQEVILRCVPISNHLYFYWYRQILGQKVEFLVSFYNNEISEKSEIFDDQFSVERPDGSNFTLKIRSTKLEDSAMYFCASSEGKGYEQYFGPGTRLTVT.

This chain links TRBV18 with TRBJ2-1; 13 nucleotides agree with TRBD2. The CDR3 contains 15 residues. The trim removed 5 bases at V and 9 bases at J, leaving 7 bases unmatched. CDR1 is KGHSH, CDR2 LQKENI, per germline. The CDR3 loop reads CASSSWTSGSSEQFF. The CDR3 coding sequence is TGTGCCAGCTCAAGCTGGACTAGCGGGAGTAGTGAGCAGTTCTTC.

This clone was seen only once. This chain uses TRBV9 with TRBJ2-5, with D perhaps TRBD2 (6 bases). Trimming shortened V by 1 base and J by 5 bases, and 18 bases separated the two germline ends. In germline, CDR1 is SGDLS, CDR2 YYNGEE. This CDR3 has 16 residues. The chain's CDR3 is CASSVNPEGGGETQYF. CDR3 nucleotides: TGTGCCAGCAGCGTAAACCCCGAGGGAGGTGGTGAGACCCAGTACTTC. The whole variable domain, filled in from reference TRBV9 and TRBJ2-5, reads DSGVTQTPKHLITATGQRVTLRCSPRSGDLSVYWYQQSLDQGLQFLIQYYNGEERAKGNILERFSAQQFPDLHSELNLSSLELGDSALYFCASSVNPEGGGETQYFGPGTRLLVL.

The sample holds a few counts of this clone. This chain joins TRBV20-1 and TRBJ2-5; D possibly corresponds to TRBD1 (6 bases). TRBJ2-7 matches the DNA end more closely, so the J call is doubtful. The length of the CDR3 is 11 residues. Germline V CDR1 and CDR2: DFQATT, SNEGSKA (reference sequence). The DNA for the CDR3 is TGCAGTGCTGATACAGGGCGCGAGCAGTACTTC. This encodes CSADTGREQYF.

The chain is built from TRBV4-2 and TRBJ1-2, with D perhaps matching TRBD1 (5 bases). Trimming cost V 0 bases and J 1 base, with 12 bases left between them. The CDR3 sequence is 16 residues long. Germline CDR1 and CDR2: LGHNA and YNFKEQ. This chain's CDR3 is CASSQDLQGFNYGYTF. The CDR3 DNA follows: TGTGCCAGCAGCCAAGATCTTCAGGGATTTAACTATGGCTACACCTTC.

The chain combines TRBV7-2 with TRBJ2-7; D is unresolved. CDR1 and CDR2 from the germline V gene are SGHTA and FQGNSA. CDR3 length equals 17 residues. Deletions cut 5 bases from V and 4 bases from J, with 24 bases between. CDR3 nucleotides: TGTGCCAGCAGCGTTCCACCCTGGGTCGGACCCCCTTACGAGCAGTACTTC. Amino acids: CASSVPPWVGPPYEQYF.

This chain links TRBV7-6 with TRBJ2-7; the D gene is possibly TRBD2 (6 bases). This CDR3 spans 13 amino acids. V dropped 4 bases and J dropped 3 bases, with 10 bases sitting between them. CDR1 and CDR2 (germline): SGHVS, FNYEAQ. For the CDR3, the DNA is TGTGCCAGCAGCTCTCCGGGACTCTACGAGCAGTACTTC. It encodes CASSSPGLYEQYF.

This clone was recorded only once. The rearrangement joins TRBV27 to TRBJ2-7; 10 bases are shared with TRBD1. The CDR3 length is 20 residues. V lost 6 bases, J lost 1 base, and 21 bases stayed unmatched. Germline values: CDR1 MNHEY, CDR2 SMNVEV (reference sequence). CDR3 residues: CASSPAARGQGTGGSYEQYF. As DNA, the CDR3 is TGTGCCAGCAGCCCCGCGGCTAGGGGACAGGGGACCGGAGGGTCCTACGAGCAGTACTTC.

The chain has TRBV7-9 and TRBJ2-5, with 8 bases identical to TRBD1. CDR1 is SEHNR and CDR2 is FQNEAQ in the germline V gene (reference sequence). The trim removed 6 bases at V and 5 bases at J, leaving 8 bases unmatched. The CDR3 is 14 amino acids. DNA for the CDR3: TGTGCCAGCAGTCAACAGGGGGTGTGGGAGACCCAGTACTTC. This translates into CASSQQGVWETQYF.

This chain connects TRBV7-2 to TRBJ1-4; D is possibly TRBD1 (5 bases). This CDR3 is 13 amino acids long. The V and J ends lost 9 bases and 7 bases respectively, with 15 bases between them. Germline V gene data show CDR1 as SGHTA and CDR2 as FQGNSA. CDR3 coding DNA: TGTGCCAGTCGGGCCTTGGGGGGTGAAAAACTGTTTTTT. Its translation: CASRALGGEKLFF.

The V gene is TRBV4-2, the J gene TRBJ2-1, with D unclear. The CDR3 consists of 17 residues. V was clipped by 0 bases and J by 0 bases, with 12 bases between them. In germline, CDR1 is LGHNA, CDR2 YNFKEQ. CDR3 region: CASSQEVQRSSYNEQFF. Here the CDR3 DNA reads TGTGCCAGCAGCCAAGAGGTCCAACGAAGCTCCTACAATGAGCAGTTCTTC.